The 30 T cell receptor beta chains below come from one sample, sequenced in a study of molecular identifiers for immune sequencing clone quantification. TCRdb redid the calling of the PCR reads with MiXCR, one entry per CDR3 protein. The sample records about 510,000 distinct CDR3 sequences, 25% being singletons. Sequencing used naive CD8+ T cells from blood, with Jurkat cell RNA spiked in. As to subset: FACS-sorted CD8+CD4-CCR7+CD45RA+ naive T cells. These receptor sequences come from a human donor in good health. Some libraries in this study had Jurkat cell RNA spiked in.

This clonotype came up many times. The V call is TRBV7-9, the J call TRBJ2-7; the D is unclear. The V and J ends lost 0 bases and 5 bases respectively, with 8 bases between them. Germline loops: CDR1 SEHNR, CDR2 FQNEAQ (reference sequence). The CDR3 loop spans 13 amino acids. The CDR3: CASSLAPRDEQYF. The CDR3 region has the DNA TGTGCCAGCAGCTTAGCCCCAAGGGACGAGCAGTACTTC.

The sample holds many counts of this clonotype. The gene calls are TRBV20-1 and TRBJ2-7; perhaps TRBD2 as D (5 bases). The CDR3 is made up of 13 amino acids. Trimming removed 0 bases from V and 13 bases from J, with 19 bases in between. From germline, CDR1 is DFQATT and CDR2 SNEGSKA (reference sequence). CDR3 bases: TGCAGTGCTAGAGAAGCGGACGACACCCGGGGATACTTC. Translation gives CSAREADDTRGYF.

The chain uses TRBV2 and TRBJ2-2; weak D call: TRBD2 (6 bases). V lost 10 bases to trimming and J lost 3 bases, with 9 bases between them. The germline V gene has CDR1 SNHLY and CDR2 FYNNEI. CDR3 length: 12 amino acids. Here the CDR3 DNA reads TGTGCCAACGGGGGAGACACCGGGGAGCTGTTTTTT. Translated: CANGGDTGELFF.

This clonotype has more than one count but fewer than ten. The CDR3 sequence is CASSYQLTGTDTQYF. The CDR3 region has the DNA TGTGCCAGCAGTTACCAATTAACAGGCACAGATACGCAGTATTTT. V and J are TRBV27 and TRBJ2-3; D remains ambiguous. This CDR3 is built from 15 residues. Trimming cost V 4 bases and J 1 base, with 12 bases left between them. Germline V gives CDR1 MNHEY, CDR2 SMNVEV (reference sequence).

This clonotype was picked up many times. This chain uses TRBV4-3 with TRBJ2-3; 8 bases line up with TRBD2. The CDR3 spans 15 residues. CDR1 and CDR2 from the germline V gene are LGHNA and YSLEER. V shed 4 bases and J 6 bases; nucleotides not matched to a gene: 9. The CDR3 nucleotides are TGCGCCAGCAGCCCCTCCAGCGGGAGCGGGGATACGCAGTATTTT. This gives the protein CASSPSSGSGDTQYF.

The rearrangement links TRBV6-2 or TRBV6-3 to TRBJ2-7; TRBD2 aligns across 11 bases. The CDR3 is made up of 16 amino acids. Germline V CDR1 and CDR2: MNHEY, SVGEGT. V dropped 2 bases and J dropped 2; count of bases not matched to a gene: 5. The CDR3 sequence: CASSYDTSGSTYEQYF. CDR3 in DNA: TGTGCCAGCAGTTACGATACTAGCGGGAGTACCTACGAGCAGTACTTC.

This chain connects TRBV6-2 or TRBV6-3 to TRBJ1-4; a weak D match, TRBD1 (6 bases). The ends were cut back, 3 bases at V and 8 bases at J, with 13 bases in the middle. The CDR3 is 14 residues long. In germline, CDR1 is MNHEY, CDR2 SVGEGT. The CDR3 region has the DNA TGTGCCAGCAGTTATTGGGGGGCTCGAGAAAAACTGTTTTTT. Translating gives CASSYWGAREKLFF.

This clonotype was seen only a few times. This chain uses TRBV7-6 with TRBJ2-1; D remains ambiguous. The V and J ends lost 5 bases and 13 bases respectively, with 21 bases between them. Germline V CDR1 and CDR2: SGHVS, FNYEAQ. The CDR3 has 14 residues. The CDR3 region is CASSATKSGPKQFF. In DNA, the CDR3 is TGTGCCAGCAGCGCGACCAAATCAGGTCCAAAACAGTTCTTC.

The rearrangement links TRBV7-9 to TRBJ1-2; D call uncertain. The V end was cut by 2 bases, the J end by 0 bases, with 19 bases between. This CDR3 is 18 amino acids long. Germline lookup yields CDR1 SEHNR and CDR2 FQNEAQ (reference sequence). CDR3 DNA sequence: TGTGCCAGCAGCTTAATTTTATTGTCCGAGACGTCTAACTATGGCTACACCTTC. As protein: CASSLILLSETSNYGYTF.

This clonotype was seen repeatedly, ten times or more. This sequence joins TRBV28 and TRBJ2-5; 7 bases map to TRBD1. Germline CDR1 and CDR2: MDHEN and SYDVKM. Trimming took 7 bases from V and 5 from J; bases not matched to a gene: 16. This CDR3 is 16 amino acids long. CDR3 sequence (DNA): TGTGCCAGCACCCTAGGGAGTAGGGGGCTTTTTGAGACCCAGTACTTC. Translation: CASTLGSRGLFETQYF.

This clonotype was seen many times. V gene TRBV13 combines with J gene TRBJ2-3, with 7 bases matching TRBD2. Germline-derived CDR1 and CDR2 are PRHDT and FYEKMQ (reference sequence). The CDR3 has 17 residues. V shed 5 bases and J 2 bases; nucleotides not matched to a gene: 13. CDR3 coding DNA: TGTGCCAGCAGCGGACGAGCGGGGCGGCCTCCCACAGATACGCAGTATTTT. Protein sequence: CASSGRAGRPPTDTQYF.

Note on this clonotype: Without the conserved terminal phenylalanine or tryptophan, this CDR3 likely stems from a read error. The chain couples TRBV28 to TRBJ1-1; D remains ambiguous. This CDR3 is built from 15 residues. Trimming cost V 8 bases and J 2 bases, with 18 bases left between them. Germline-derived CDR1 and CDR2 are MDHEN and SYDVKM. CDR3 bases: TGTGCCAGCTCCTCGTTTTGGCAGATCAACACTGAAGCTTTCATT. Translation gives CASSSFWQINTEAFI.

The chain recombines TRBV20-1 with TRBJ2-2; possibly TRBD1 or TRBD2 for D (5 bases each). Germline loops: CDR1 DFQATT, CDR2 SNEGSKA (reference sequence). The length of the CDR3 is 14 residues. Trimming pared 6 bases from V and 4 bases from J, leaving 15 bases between. CDR3: CSAPPGHGTGELFF. The CDR3 coding sequence is TGCAGTGCCCCGCCGGGGCATGGCACCGGGGAGCTGTTTTTT.

Turning to this clonotype: An end of the junction does not agree with germline; a read error may underlie this. The rearrangement uses TRBV5-6 and TRBJ1-5, with D maybe TRBD1 (5 bases). This CDR3 is built from 18 residues. The V gene's germline CDR1 is SGHDT and CDR2 YYEEEE. The CDR3 DNA follows: TGTGTCAGCAGCTTGGCGCAGGGTGGGGAATATAGCAATCAGCCCCAGCATTTT. Amino acids: CVSSLAQGGEYSNQPQHF.

The sample holds many counts of this clonotype. This rearrangement joins TRBV5-1 to TRBJ2-7; D remains ambiguous. Deletions cut 6 bases from V and 2 bases from J, with 12 bases between. This CDR3 comprises 13 residues. Germline CDR1 SGHRS, CDR2 YFSETQ. The CDR3 bases are TGCGCCAGCACCCTGGACGGGCCCTACGAGCAGTACTTC. This gives the protein CASTLDGPYEQYF.

This clonotype was recorded at least ten times. This chain uses TRBV12-3 or TRBV12-4 with TRBJ2-3; D uncertain. CDR3 length: 12 residues. The V end was cut by 6 bases, the J end by 5 bases, with 9 bases between. This chain's CDR3 is CASSQMGDTQYF. The CDR3 DNA is TGTGCCAGCAGCCAGATGGGAGATACGCAGTATTTT.

This clonotype was counted at least ten times. This chain connects TRBV5-4 to TRBJ2-7, with 8 bases fitting TRBD1. There are 14 residues in the CDR3. J was trimmed by 6 bases and V by 4 bases; bases with no gene match: 9. Germline V gives CDR1 SGHNT, CDR2 YYREEE (reference sequence). The CDR3 nucleotides read TGTGCCAGCAGCCCCGTGGACAGGGTGGGCGAGCAGTACTTC. The encoded protein is CASSPVDRVGEQYF. The variable domain in full, completed from reference TRBV5-4 and TRBJ2-7, reads ETGVTQSPTHLIKTRGQQVTLRCSSQSGHNTVSWYQQALGQGPQFIFQYYREEENGRGNFPPRFSGLQFPNYSSELNVNALELDDSALYLCASSPVDRVGEQYFGPGTRLTVT.

The chain joins TRBV7-9 to TRBJ1-2; D is undetermined. Between the trimmed V and J ends, which lost 5 bases and 4 bases, there was a span of 11 bases. From germline, CDR1 is SEHNR and CDR2 FQNEAQ (reference sequence). The CDR3 covers 13 residues. CDR3 protein: CASSPMTAYGYTF. In nucleotides, the CDR3 is TGTGCCAGCAGCCCAATGACGGCCTATGGCTACACCTTC.

This chain links TRBV4-1 with TRBJ2-2; the match to TRBD2 covers 9 bases. The CDR3 runs to 17 residues. Germline lookup yields CDR1 MGHRA and CDR2 YSYEKL. The ends lost 8 bases at V and 5 bases at J; junction bases unmatched: 15. CDR3 coding DNA: TGCGCCAGCGCTGGCTCTAGCGGGGTTGGAGGAACCGGGGAGCTGTTTTTT. Translated, it gives CASAGSSGVGGTGELFF.

The chain is built from TRBV10-3 and TRBJ1-1; D remains ambiguous. The CDR3 is 13 residues long. CDR1 is ENHRY and CDR2 is SYGVKD in the germline V gene. With 10 bases removed from V and 5 bases from J, the gap between germline ends came to 17 bases. CDR3 sequence: CATSQERETEAFF. CDR3 DNA: TGTGCCACCTCCCAGGAGAGGGAGACTGAAGCTTTCTTT.

The rearrangement links TRBV3-1 to TRBJ1-1, with 9 bases fitting TRBD1. This CDR3 has 15 residues. Per germline, CDR1 LGHDT and CDR2 YNNKEL (reference sequence). The ends lost 3 bases at V and 6 bases at J; junction bases unmatched: 8. CDR3 region: CASSHLGTGIPEAFF. The CDR3, as DNA: TGTGCCAGCAGCCATCTTGGGACAGGGATCCCTGAAGCTTTCTTT.

A remark on this clonotype: A much larger clone differs from this one at a single base, so this may be a read error. The CDR3 DNA sequence: TGTGCCCGCACTCCCGGAGGACTAAGCTCCTACAATGAGCAGTTCTTC. This sequence encodes CARTPGGLSSYNEQFF. The chain carries TRBV28 and TRBJ2-1, with D perhaps matching TRBD2 (6 bases). Germline V gene sequence: CDR1 MDHEN, CDR2 SYDVKM. Trimming removed 11 bases from V and 0 bases from J, with 20 bases in between. The CDR3 length is 16 residues.

This clonotype was seen repeatedly, ten times or more. This rearrangement joins TRBV4-1 to TRBJ1-1; weak D call: TRBD1 (6 bases). From germline, CDR1 is MGHRA and CDR2 YSYEKL. Trimming took 3 bases from V and 7 from J, leaving 12 bases between them. The CDR3 runs to 13 residues. CDR3 sequence: CASSHVQGFEAFF. CDR3 DNA: TGCGCCAGCAGCCATGTACAGGGATTTGAAGCTTTCTTT.

Details on this clonotype: This sequence may be a read error, since a much larger clone differs from it by one base. The chain joins TRBV20-1 to TRBJ2-3; weak D call: TRBD1 (6 bases). The germline V gene has CDR1 DFQATT and CDR2 SNEGSKA (reference sequence). V was shortened by 3 bases and J by 2 bases, with 24 bases between the two germline ends. The CDR3 extends over 18 amino acids. This CDR3 is CSASPYSFGTMYTDTQYF. CDR3 in DNA: TGCAGTGCTAGCCCATATTCATTCGGGACAATGTACACAGATACGCAGTATTTT.

The V gene is TRBV20-1, the J gene TRBJ2-6; the D gene is possibly TRBD1 (6 bases). CDR1 is DFQATT, CDR2 SNEGSKA, per germline (reference sequence). The CDR3 totals 14 residues. The V and J ends lost 4 bases and 2 bases respectively, with 9 bases between them. The CDR3 DNA follows: TGCAGTGCTAACTCAGGGGCTGGGGCCAACGTCCTGACTTTC. This codes for CSANSGAGANVLTF.

A note on this clonotype: A read error may be the cause here, since a much bigger clone is one base away. The gene calls are TRBV4-3 and TRBJ1-1, with TRBD1 identical over 10 bases. Trimming at V came to 2 bases and at J to 9 bases, leaving 6 bases not matched to a gene. The germline gives CDR1 LGHNA, CDR2 YSLEER. The CDR3 has 14 amino acids. The CDR3 nucleotides read TGCGCCAGCAGCCAAAGGGACAGGGGTCCTAAAGCTTTCTTT. Translating it yields CASSQRDRGPKAFF.

Note on this clonotype: Germline is not matched at one junction end, which may reflect a read error. The chain has TRBV2 and TRBJ1-2; TRBD1 matches 10 bases. The germline V gene has CDR1 SNHLY and CDR2 FYNNEI. There are 16 residues in the CDR3. CDR3 sequence (DNA): TGTGCCAGCAATGAAGGTGTGGGACAGGGGTTATATGGCTACACCTTC. It translates to CASNEGVGQGLYGYTF.

There are many counts of this clonotype. V is TRBV5-6 and J is TRBJ2-7, with TRBD2 matching over 9 bases. Germline CDR1 reads SGHDT; CDR2 reads YYEEEE. The CDR3 spans 15 residues. J was trimmed by 3 bases and V by 0 bases; bases with no gene match: 4. The CDR3 coding sequence is TGTGCCAGCAGCTTGGCTGCTAGCGGGGTCTACGAGCAGTACTTC. Amino acids: CASSLAASGVYEQYF.

This clonotype was detected only a few times. A junction end diverges from the germline sequence, so it may reflect a read error. The rearrangement uses TRBV29-1 and TRBJ2-1; D is uncertain. Germline loops: CDR1 SQVTM, CDR2 ANQGSEA. CDR3 length equals 13 residues. CDR3 sequence (DNA): TGCAGCCTTGAGGCAGGAGTCTACAATGAGCAGTTCTTC. Protein sequence: CSLEAGVYNEQFF.

The V call is TRBV5-6, the J call TRBJ2-7; a possible D gene is TRBD2 (6 bases). Germline CDR1 and CDR2: SGHDT and YYEEEE. V shed 4 bases and J shed 2 bases, with 16 bases lying between them. This CDR3 comprises 15 residues. The CDR3 coding sequence is TGTGCCAGCAGCCCGGGACTGGGGGTCCCCTACGAGCAGTACTTC. This translates into CASSPGLGVPYEQYF.